The clone carrying this T cell receptor beta chain has a single count. What it binds is not known. The source of the sample is a study of OX40 agonist ivuxolimab in advanced cancers. The overall study: Age averaged approximately 60 years (range about 20 to 80), and approximately 80% were male. Study findings and constraints: More expanded clones were seen, on average, in CD8+ T cells than in CD4+.

Produced via immunoSEQ multiplex PCR; TCRdb's table is partial and in-frame only. The sample lists 75,000 to 95,000 clones; around 90% were seen once. The CDR3 length is 19 residues. Germline CDR1 LNHDA, CDR2 SQIVND (reference sequence). V lost 1 base to trimming and J lost 4 bases; unmatched junction nucleotides: 12. The chain has TRBV19 and TRBJ2-1; 11 nucleotides line up with TRBD2. The sample here was CD4+ or CD8+ T cells sorted from blood, taken in a trial of the OX40 agonist ivuxolimab. This clonotype was sampled from an adult with an advanced solid tumor such as melanoma, head and neck, liver or kidney cancer. CDR3 in amino acids: CASSIGLLAGGRRYNEQFF. As DNA, the CDR3 is TGTGCCAGTAGTATAGGATTGCTAGCGGGAGGAAGGCGGTACAATGAGCAGTTCTTC.